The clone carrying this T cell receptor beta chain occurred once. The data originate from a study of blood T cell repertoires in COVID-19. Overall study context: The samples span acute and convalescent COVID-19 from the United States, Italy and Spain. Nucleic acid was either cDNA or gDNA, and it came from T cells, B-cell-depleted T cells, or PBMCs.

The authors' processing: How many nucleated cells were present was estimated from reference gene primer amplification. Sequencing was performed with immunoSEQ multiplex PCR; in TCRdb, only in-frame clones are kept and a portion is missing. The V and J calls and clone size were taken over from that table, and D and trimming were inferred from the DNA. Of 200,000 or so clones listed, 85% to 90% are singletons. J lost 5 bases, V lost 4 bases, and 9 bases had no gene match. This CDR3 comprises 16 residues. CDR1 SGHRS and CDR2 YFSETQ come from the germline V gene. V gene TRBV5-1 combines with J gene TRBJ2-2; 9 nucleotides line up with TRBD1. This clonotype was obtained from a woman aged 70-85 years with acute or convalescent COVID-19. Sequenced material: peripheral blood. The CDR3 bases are TGCGCCAGCAGCCCGGAGGTGACAGGGGGGACCGGGGAGCTGTTTTTT. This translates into CASSPEVTGGTGELFF. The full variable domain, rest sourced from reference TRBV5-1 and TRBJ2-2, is KAGVTQTPRYLIKTRGQQVTLSCSPISGHRSVSWYQQTPGQGLQFLFEYFSETQRNKGNFPGRFSGRQFSNSRSEMNVSTLELGDSALYLCASSPEVTGGTGELFFGEGSRLTVL.